The present T cell receptor (beta chain) was sequenced within a study of T cells in Graves' hyperthyroidism and ophthalmopathy. Germline lookup yields CDR1 DFQATT and CDR2 SNEGSKA (reference sequence). The CDR3 is 14 residues long. Trimming took 5 bases from V and 8 from J; bases not matched to a gene: 7. Regions amplified from RNA transcripts were the TCR beta CDR3 regions. The study used the HTBI primer set for a first-round RT-PCR of the TCR CDR3. TCRdb analysed the multiplex PCR reads with MiXCR anew, one entry per CDR3 protein. The sample has nearly 600,000 distinct CDR3 sequences, around 14% seen once. This clonotype occurred a few times.

The material sequenced was blood. The rearrangement links TRBV20-1 to TRBJ2-1; 12 nucleotides line up with TRBD2. The receptor was isolated from a woman aged 25 to 39 with Graves' hyperthyroidism that later progressed to Graves' ophthalmopathy. This chain's CDR3 is CSAWKLAGGDEQFF. The CDR3 bases are TGCAGTGCTTGGAAACTAGCGGGAGGAGATGAGCAGTTCTTC.